The following is a TCR beta chain sequence with its context. The data belong to a study of blood T cells in healthy people across ages. A second 7 to 11 cycle PCR used barcoded and J-beta primers. TCRdb redid the calling of the 5' RACE reads with MiXCR, one entry per CDR3 protein. Seen here are roughly 860,000 distinct CDR3 sequences, less than 80% observed once, and the top ten hold roughly a quarter. The authors extracted at least 5 micrograms of total RNA per sample. The CDR3 sequence is 14 residues long. The ends lost 8 bases at V and 4 bases at J; junction bases unmatched: 5. The sequence derives from a man under 40 in good health. This chain links TRBV12-3 or TRBV12-4 with TRBJ2-6, with 7 nucleotides matching TRBD2. The sequenced material came from blood. CDR3 region: CASGTKSGANVLTF. In DNA form, the CDR3 reads TGTGCCAGCGGGACTAAGTCCGGGGCCAACGTCCTGACTTTC.